This T cell receptor beta chain derives from a study of cytomegalovirus exposure and HLA in healthy donors. The PCR employed 60 Vbeta primers together with 13 Jbeta primers. Generated by immunoSEQ multiplex PCR, the TCRdb table keeps only in-frame clones and is missing some. The sample contains about 120,000 clones, about 78% of which appear only once. Per the germline V gene, CDR1 is LNHDA and CDR2 is SQIVND (reference sequence). The CDR3 loop spans 14 amino acids. J lost 3 bases, V lost 7 bases, and 4 bases had no gene match. Sequenced: PBMCs. The sequence came from a man aged 30-40 years in good health and CMV-seronegative. The chain combines TRBV19 with TRBJ2-3; 10 nucleotides line up with TRBD2. CDR3 nucleotides: TGTGCCAGTACATCTAGCGGGGGAACAGATACGCAGTATTTT. It is translated as CASTSSGGTDTQYF.